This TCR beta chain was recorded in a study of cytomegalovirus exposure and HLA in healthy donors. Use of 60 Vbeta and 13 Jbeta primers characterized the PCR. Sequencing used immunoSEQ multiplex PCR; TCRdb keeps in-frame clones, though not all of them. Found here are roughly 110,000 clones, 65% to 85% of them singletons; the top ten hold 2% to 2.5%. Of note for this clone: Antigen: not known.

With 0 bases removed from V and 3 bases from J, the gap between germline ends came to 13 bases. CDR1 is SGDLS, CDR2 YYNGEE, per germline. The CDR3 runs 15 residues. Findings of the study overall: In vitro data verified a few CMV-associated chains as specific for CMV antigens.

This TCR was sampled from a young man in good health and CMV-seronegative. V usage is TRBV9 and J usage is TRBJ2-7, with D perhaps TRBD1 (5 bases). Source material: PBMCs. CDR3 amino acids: CASSVGETEDYEQYF. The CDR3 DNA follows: TGTGCCAGCAGCGTAGGAGAGACAGAAGACTACGAGCAGTACTTC.